This T cell receptor beta chain was captured in a study of T cell responses to AZD1222 COVID-19 vaccine. General study points: Most donors were white British and more were female, and clonal diversity was possibly underestimated. Spike-specific TCR breadth and depth rose after two AZD1222 doses.

The method was immunoSEQ multiplex PCR; TCRdb's version includes in-frame clones alone and lacks a portion of them. Of 150,000 to 200,000 clones listed, roughly 92% were seen once; the top ten hold more than 0.9%. Analyses pooled second doses at about 4 or about 12 weeks. A word on this clone: Its antigen is unknown.

Germline V gene sequence: CDR1 LGHNA, CDR2 YSLEER. CDR3 size: 13 residues. V lost 4 bases to trimming and J lost 3 bases, with 6 bases between them. The sample consisted of peripheral blood, taken 28 days after the second AZD1222 dose. The chain has TRBV4-3 and TRBJ1-4; D unresolved. The TCR comes from an adult who received the AZD1222 COVID-19 vaccine. DNA for the CDR3: TGCGCCAGCAGCCTAGTCTCTAATGAAAAACTGTTTTTT. Translated, it gives CASSLVSNEKLFF.